What follows are 19 T cell receptor beta chains derived from one specimen sequenced in a study of shared clonotypes between healthy human individuals. Generated by immunoSEQ multiplex PCR, the TCRdb table keeps only in-frame clones and is missing some. Altogether around 200,000 clones are present, approximately 60% being singletons, with the ten largest covering more than 9%. Specimen: memory CD4+ T cells sorted from blood. As to subset: CD45RA-negative fraction. These receptors were taken from a man younger than 40 in good health.

This clone came up a few times. A clone one base away is much larger, so this may be a read error. The J gene is TRBJ2-5, the V gene TRBV5-1; D ambiguous. The CDR3 totals 12 residues. Germline CDR1 reads SGHRS; CDR2 reads YFSETQ. The V end lost 2 bases, the J end lost 0 bases, and 2 bases lay between the germline ends. The CDR3 DNA follows: TGCGCCAGCAGCTTCGACCAAGAGACCCAGTACTTC. It specifies CASSFDQETQYF. Full variable domain (rest looked up from reference TRBV5-1 and TRBJ2-5): KAGVTQTPRYLIKTRGQQVTLSCSPISGHRSVSWYQQTPGQGLQFLFEYFSETQRNKGNFPGRFSGRQFSNSRSEMNVSTLELGDSALYLCASSFDQETQYFGPGTRLLVL.

This chain connects TRBV19 to TRBJ1-1; D gene ambiguous. CDR3 length: 14 residues. The germline gives CDR1 LNHDA, CDR2 SQIVND (reference sequence). The germline V and J ends were trimmed by 7 bases and 4 bases, with 16 bases remaining between them. CDR3 amino acids: CASTQGLRRTEAFF. CDR3 nucleotide sequence: TGTGCCAGTACCCAAGGATTACGGCGCACTGAAGCTTTCTTT.

The chain combines TRBV2 with TRBJ2-7; unclear D gene. The CDR3 is made up of 14 amino acids. Trimming shortened V by 6 bases and J by 5 bases, and 17 bases separated the two germline ends. CDR1 and CDR2 (germline): SNHLY, FYNNEI. The CDR3 region has the DNA TGTGCCAGCAGGGCGAGAAATGGCTTCAACGAGCAGTACTTC. It translates to CASRARNGFNEQYF.

The chain carries TRBV18 and TRBJ1-1; maybe TRBD1 (5 bases). Germline loops: CDR1 KGHSH, CDR2 LQKENI. There are 15 residues in the CDR3. Trimming took 0 bases from V and 1 from J, leaving 9 bases between them. The CDR3 loop reads CASSPPQGRNTEAFF. CDR3 DNA sequence: TGTGCCAGCTCACCACCGCAGGGAAGGAACACTGAAGCTTTCTTT.

This clone has a handful of counts. The rearrangement uses TRBV9 and TRBJ2-7, with 11 bases fitting TRBD2. Trimming cost V 3 bases and J 2 bases; bases outside gene matches: 10. The CDR3 runs 17 residues. Germline V lookup: CDR1 SGDLS, CDR2 YYNGEE. DNA of the CDR3: TGTGCCAGCAGCGAGGGGACTAGCGGAATTACTACCTACGAGCAGTACTTC. Translation: CASSEGTSGITTYEQYF.

Only a few counts were recorded for this clone. V usage is TRBV18 and J usage is TRBJ1-2; no firm D call. The CDR3 has 15 amino acids. Trimming took off 3 bases at V and 0 bases at J, with 11 bases between the two ends. The germline gives CDR1 KGHSH, CDR2 LQKENI. CDR3 loop: CASSPGVSSNYGYTF. The CDR3 DNA follows: TGTGCCAGCTCACCTGGGGTTTCTTCTAACTATGGCTACACCTTC.

The rearrangement uses TRBV5-5 and TRBJ2-7; 7 bases agree with TRBD2. Germline V CDR1 and CDR2: SGHKS, YYEKEE (reference sequence). J lost 5 bases, V lost 4 bases, and 12 bases had no gene match. CDR3 length: 15 residues. CDR3 coding DNA: TGTGCCAGCAGCAACCGGGACCAGGGAGGGGACGAGCAGTACTTC. Translating it yields CASSNRDQGGDEQYF. Filled out from reference TRBV5-5 and TRBJ2-7, the complete variable domain reads DAGVTQSPTHLIKTRGQQVTLRCSPISGHKSVSWYQQVLGQGPQFIFQYYEKEERGRGNFPDRFSARQFPNYSSELNVNALLLGDSALYLCASSNRDQGGDEQYFGPGTRLTVT.

Details on this clone: The sample holds other DNA sequences that translate to the same CDR3. This rearrangement joins TRBV5-1 to TRBJ2-3, with 12 bases aligning to TRBD2. The CDR3 consists of 15 residues. Germline CDR1 is SGHRS and CDR2 is YFSETQ. V gave up 5 bases and J gave up 0 bases; unmatched junction bases: 1. CDR3 protein: CASRTSGSSTDTQYF. The DNA of the CDR3 is TGCGCCAGCAGGACTAGCGGGAGTAGCACAGATACGCAGTATTTT.

This chain uses TRBV5-1 with TRBJ2-7; perhaps TRBD1 as D (5 bases). The V gene's germline CDR1 is SGHRS and CDR2 YFSETQ. The V end lost 5 bases, the J end lost 0 bases, and 15 bases lay between the germline ends. CDR3 length: 15 residues. CDR3 bases: TGCGCCAGCAGGGTAGGGGTCATTGACTCCTACGAGCAGTACTTC. Protein product: CASRVGVIDSYEQYF.

The chain carries TRBV10-3 and TRBJ2-6, with D tentatively TRBD2 (6 bases). CDR3 length equals 14 residues. Between the trimmed V and J ends, which lost 11 bases and 2 bases, there was a span of 13 bases. CDR1 is ENHRY, CDR2 SYGVKD, per germline. This CDR3 reads CASHTGAGANVLTF. DNA of the CDR3: TGTGCCTCACACACGGGGGCTGGGGCCAACGTCCTGACTTTC.

The genes are TRBV30 and TRBJ2-3, with 11 bases fitting TRBD2. Germline-derived CDR1 and CDR2 are GTSNPN and SVGIG (reference sequence). Trimming took 2 bases from V and 5 from J; bases not matched to a gene: 6. This CDR3 spans 15 amino acids. The CDR3 nucleotides read TGTGCCTGGAGTAAGCTAGCGGGGGGAGGAGATACGCAGTATTTT. Amino acids: CAWSKLAGGGDTQYF.

The V gene is TRBV27, the J gene TRBJ1-5; D unclear. The germline V gene has CDR1 MNHEY and CDR2 SMNVEV (reference sequence). V was pared by 5 bases and J by 7 bases, with 12 bases between. This CDR3 region has 13 residues. The CDR3 DNA sequence: TGTGCCAGCAGTCGACACGGGAAGCAGCCCCAGCATTTT. Protein: CASSRHGKQPQHF.

This clone was picked up a small number of times. J is TRBJ2-1 and V is TRBV9; weak D call: TRBD2 (5 bases). Germline V gene sequence: CDR1 SGDLS, CDR2 YYNGEE. Between the trimmed V and J ends, which lost 0 bases and 6 bases, there was a span of 10 bases. This CDR3 region has 14 residues. CDR3 sequence (DNA): TGTGCCAGCAGCGTAGGATTGAGGGCCAATGAGCAGTTCTTC. The encoded protein is CASSVGLRANEQFF.

V is TRBV29-1 and J is TRBJ2-1; 9 bases line up with TRBD2. With V trimmed by 5 bases and J by 7 bases, 9 bases remained unmatched. The CDR3 consists of 14 residues. CDR1 and CDR2 from the germline V gene are SQVTM and ANQGSEA. The CDR3 protein is CSVSGGRAWNEQFF. The CDR3 DNA follows: TGCAGCGTTTCTGGCGGGAGGGCCTGGAATGAGCAGTTCTTC.

The rearrangement links TRBV9 to TRBJ2-5; D gene unclear. Trimming removed 0 bases at V and 5 bases at J, with 11 bases between. This CDR3 has 14 amino acids. CDR1 and CDR2 from the germline V gene are SGDLS and YYNGEE. The CDR3 reads CASSVDLEWETQYF. DNA for the CDR3: TGTGCCAGCAGCGTAGACCTGGAATGGGAGACCCAGTACTTC.

This clone has more than one count but fewer than ten. The CDR3: CASSSAGGLTYEQYF. The CDR3 nucleotides read TGTGCCAGCAGCTCCGCGGGAGGACTCACCTACGAGCAGTACTTC. The chain has TRBV5-5 and TRBJ2-7; TRBD2 agrees at 8 bases. Unmatched junction bases numbered 7, after V lost 3 bases and J lost 2 bases. Germline V lookup: CDR1 SGHKS, CDR2 YYEKEE (reference sequence). The CDR3 is 15 residues long.

This clone was seen only a few times. This chain connects TRBV5-4 to TRBJ2-2; D is uncertain. Trimming left V 1 base short and J 6 bases short, with 1 base between. This CDR3 has 11 amino acids. The germline CDR1 and CDR2 sequences are SGHNT and YYREEE (reference sequence). CDR3 sequence: CASSLSGELFF. CDR3 DNA sequence: TGTGCCAGCAGCTTGTCCGGGGAGCTGTTTTTT.

The chain's CDR3 is CASSLFGGNEQFF. The CDR3 region has the DNA TGCGCCAGCAGCTTGTTCGGCGGAAATGAGCAGTTCTTC. The J gene is TRBJ2-1, the V gene TRBV5-1, with D unclear. CDR1 is SGHRS and CDR2 is YFSETQ in the germline V gene. V was clipped by 1 base and J by 7 bases, with 9 bases between them. The length of the CDR3 is 13 residues.

The CDR3 DNA reads as TGCGCCAGCAGCCCCGGTGATAGCGGAGAGACCCAGTACTTC. Protein product: CASSPGDSGETQYF. The J gene is TRBJ2-5, the V gene TRBV5-1; TRBD2 might be the D (6 bases). The length of the CDR3 is 14 residues. From germline, CDR1 is SGHRS and CDR2 YFSETQ. The V end lost 4 bases, the J end lost 4 bases, and 14 bases lay between the germline ends.